This TCR beta chain was captured in a study of T cells in tuberculosis. Overall study context: In South Africa, adults with active tuberculosis were compared with IGRA-negative and latently infected IGRA-positive adolescents.

With respect to this clone: Its target is not known.

The CDR3 is made up of 15 amino acids. Trimming took 0 bases from V and 0 from J, leaving 6 bases between them. Germline-derived CDR1 and CDR2 are MNHEY and SVGAGI. Findings and limits, study-wide: Smaller alpha distances in active tuberculosis partly reflected shorter CDR3-alpha lengths. A GMM-specific repertoire classifier reached 85% to 90% accuracy, AUROC approximately 0.93. Selection depended on which cryopreserved specimens were available.

This table comes from immunoSEQ multiplex PCR, and its TCRdb copy is limited to in-frame clones, with some not included. The top ten clones hold 3.5% to 4.5% of a sample with tens of thousands of clones, approximately 95% of them seen once. The sequence was obtained from a donor aged 10-29 years with latent tuberculosis or without tuberculosis infection. The specimen was PBMCs. This rearrangement joins TRBV6-5 to TRBJ2-4; unclear D gene. The CDR3 DNA follows: TGTGCCAGCAGTTACTCGAGTGAAGCCAAAAACATTCAGTACTTC. It is translated as CASSYSSEAKNIQYF.